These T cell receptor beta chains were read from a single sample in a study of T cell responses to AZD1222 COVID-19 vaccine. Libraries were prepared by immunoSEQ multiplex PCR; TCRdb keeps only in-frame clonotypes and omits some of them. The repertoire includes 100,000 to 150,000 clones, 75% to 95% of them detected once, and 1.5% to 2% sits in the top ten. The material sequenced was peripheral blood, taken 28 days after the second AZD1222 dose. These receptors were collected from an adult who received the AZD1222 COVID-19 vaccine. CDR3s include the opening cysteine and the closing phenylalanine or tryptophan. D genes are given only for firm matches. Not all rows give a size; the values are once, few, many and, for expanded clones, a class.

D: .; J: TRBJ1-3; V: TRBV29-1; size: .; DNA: TGCAGGGGTCGGGACACCATATATTTT; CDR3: CRGRDTIYF
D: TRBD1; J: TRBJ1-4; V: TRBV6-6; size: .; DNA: TGTGCCAGCAGTTACACACAGGGGGCCGGTGAAAAACTGTTTTTT; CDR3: CASSYTQGAGEKLFF
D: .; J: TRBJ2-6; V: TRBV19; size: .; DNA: TGTGCCAGTAGTTGGGACGGCTCTGGGGCCAACGTCCTGACTTTC; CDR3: CASSWDGSGANVLTF
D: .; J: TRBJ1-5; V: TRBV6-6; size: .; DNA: TGTGCCAGCAGGTCGGGGGGGGCGCGGCCCCAGCATTTT; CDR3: CASRSGGARPQHF
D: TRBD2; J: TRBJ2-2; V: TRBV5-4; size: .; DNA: TGTGCCAGCAGCCGTTCAGCGGGAAACACCGGGGAGCTGTTTTTT; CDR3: CASSRSAGNTGELFF
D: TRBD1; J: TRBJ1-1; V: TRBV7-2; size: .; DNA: TGTGCCAGCAGCCCGCGGACAGGGGGCACTGAAGCTTTCTTT; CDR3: CASSPRTGGTEAFF
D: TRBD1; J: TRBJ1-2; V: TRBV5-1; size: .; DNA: TGCGCCAGCAGCTTGGGGACAGGGAATGGCTACACCTTC; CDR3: CASSLGTGNGYTF
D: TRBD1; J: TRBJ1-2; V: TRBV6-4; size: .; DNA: TGTGCCAGCAGACAATCGACAGGGTCCGACTATGGCTACACCTTC; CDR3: CASRQSTGSDYGYTF
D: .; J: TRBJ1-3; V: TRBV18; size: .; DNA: TGTGCCAGCTCACCATCGGCACAGGTCTCTGGAAACACCATATATTTT; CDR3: CASSPSAQVSGNTIYF
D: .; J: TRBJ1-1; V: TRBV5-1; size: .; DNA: TGCGCCAGCAGCTTGGAAACTTCCAACACTGAAGCTTTCTTT; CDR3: CASSLETSNTEAFF
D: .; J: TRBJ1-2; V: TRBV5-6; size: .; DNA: TGTGCCAGCAGCTTGAATAGCTATGGCTACACCTTC; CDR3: CASSLNSYGYTF
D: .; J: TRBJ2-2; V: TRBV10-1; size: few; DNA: TGCGCCAGCAAGGGGGAGAACACCGGGGAGCTGTTTTTT; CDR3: CASKGENTGELFF
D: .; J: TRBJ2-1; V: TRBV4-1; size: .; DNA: TGCGCCAGCAGCTCGACAGGAGGCAATGAGCAGTTCTTC; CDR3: CASSSTGGNEQFF
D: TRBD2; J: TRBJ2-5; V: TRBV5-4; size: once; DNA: TGTGCCAGCACCGTTAGCGGGGGGGGAGAGACCCAGTACTTC; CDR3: CASTVSGGGETQYF
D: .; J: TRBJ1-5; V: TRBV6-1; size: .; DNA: TGTGCCAGCAGTGAGTCAGGGATCAATCAGCCCCAGCATTTT; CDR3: CASSESGINQPQHF
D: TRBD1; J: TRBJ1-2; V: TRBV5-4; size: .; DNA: TGTGCCAGCAGCTTGGTAGGGGGCCGGGGCTACACCTTC; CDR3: CASSLVGGRGYTF
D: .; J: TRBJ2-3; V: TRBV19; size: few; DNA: TGTGCCAGTAGTATAGGTGAGGATTACTCTAGCACAGATACGCAGTATTTT; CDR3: CASSIGEDYSSTDTQYF
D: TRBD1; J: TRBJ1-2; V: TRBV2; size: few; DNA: TGTGCCAGCAACGGACAGGGCCCCTATGGCTACACCTTC; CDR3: CASNGQGPYGYTF
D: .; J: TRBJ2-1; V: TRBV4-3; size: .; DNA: TGCGCCAGCAGCCAAGATGTGGCGACTAAAGCGGGTGAGCAGTTCTTC; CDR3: CASSQDVATKAGEQFF
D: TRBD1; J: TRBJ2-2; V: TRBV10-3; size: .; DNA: TGTGCCATCAGGGGACAGGGGGATCGCACCGGGGAGCTGTTTTTT; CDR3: CAIRGQGDRTGELFF
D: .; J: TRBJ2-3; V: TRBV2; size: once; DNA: TGTGCCAGCAGTAAAGCGGGCCGGGGGACAGATACGCAGTATTTT; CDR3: CASSKAGRGTDTQYF
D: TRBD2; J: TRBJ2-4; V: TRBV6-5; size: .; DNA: TGTGCCACCACTCCGGGGGGGGAAAACATTCAGTACTTC; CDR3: CATTPGGENIQYF
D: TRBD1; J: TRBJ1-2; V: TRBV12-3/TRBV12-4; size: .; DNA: TGTGCCAGCAGCGACGCAGGGGGTGGCTACACCTTC; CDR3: CASSDAGGGYTF
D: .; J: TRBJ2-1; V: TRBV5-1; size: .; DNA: TGCGCCAGCAGCTTGGGTAGCGGAAGTCGCTCCTACAATGAGCAGTTCTTC; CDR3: CASSLGSGSRSYNEQFF
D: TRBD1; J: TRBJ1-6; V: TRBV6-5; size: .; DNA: TGTGCCAGCAGCCCCCCGACAGGGCGAAATTCACCCCTCCACTTT; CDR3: CASSPPTGRNSPLHF
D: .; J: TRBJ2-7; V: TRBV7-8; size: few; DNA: TGTGCCAGCAGTCGGGACGGCCCCTACGAGCAGTACTTC; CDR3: CASSRDGPYEQYF
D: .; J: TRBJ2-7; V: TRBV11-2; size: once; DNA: TGTGCCAGCAGCTGGGGGACGGGGGTATCCTACGAGCAGTACTTC; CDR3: CASSWGTGVSYEQYF
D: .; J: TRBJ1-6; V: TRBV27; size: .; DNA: TGTGCCAGCAGTTTATCACGGAGCTCCTATAATTCACCCCTCCACTTT; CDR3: CASSLSRSSYNSPLHF
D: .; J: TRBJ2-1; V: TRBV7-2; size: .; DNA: TGTGCCAGCAGCTTAGTTCGACTAGGTGGAGAGCAGTTCTTC; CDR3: CASSLVRLGGEQFF
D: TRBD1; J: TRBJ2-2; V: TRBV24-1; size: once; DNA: TGTGCCACCAGTGAGACCGGGACAGGGGACACCGGGGAGCTGTTTTTT; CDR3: CATSETGTGDTGELFF
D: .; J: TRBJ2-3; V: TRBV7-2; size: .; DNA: TGTGCCAGCAGCCAGGGGGGGCAAGACACAGATACGCAGTATTTT; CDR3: CASSQGGQDTDTQYF
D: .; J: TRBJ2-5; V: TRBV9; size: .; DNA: TGTGCCAGCAGCGTAGAAGGACAGCCGCAAGAGACCCAGTACTTC; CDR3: CASSVEGQPQETQYF
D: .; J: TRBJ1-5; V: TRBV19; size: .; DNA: TGTGCCAGTAAACTCCGAGAGATTTACAATCAGCCCCAGCATTTT; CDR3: CASKLREIYNQPQHF
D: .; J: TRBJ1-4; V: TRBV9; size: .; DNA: TGTGCCAGCAGCGTGGGGAAGACAGGAAGGAATGAAAAACTGTTTTTT; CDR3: CASSVGKTGRNEKLFF
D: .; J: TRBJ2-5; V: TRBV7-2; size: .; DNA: TGTGCCAGCAGCTTAGTGGTGGCGTCTGGGGAGACCCAGTACTTC; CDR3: CASSLVVASGETQYF
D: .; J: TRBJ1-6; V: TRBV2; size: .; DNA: TGTGCCAGCAGTGAAGCGTATTTCCCAGATTCACCCCTCCACTTT; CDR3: CASSEAYFPDSPLHF
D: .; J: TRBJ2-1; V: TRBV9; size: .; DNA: TGTGCCAGCAGCGTAGTGGGGGGATCCCCCTACAATGAGCAGTTCTTC; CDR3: CASSVVGGSPYNEQFF
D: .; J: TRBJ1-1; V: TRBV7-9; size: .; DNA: TGTGCCAGCAGCTTGGCAGGCGGGTTGAACACTGAAGCTTTCTTT; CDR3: CASSLAGGLNTEAFF
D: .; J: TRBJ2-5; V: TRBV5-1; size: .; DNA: TGCGCCAGCAGCCATGGCGGGGTAAATCAAGAGACCCAGTACTTC; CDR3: CASSHGGVNQETQYF
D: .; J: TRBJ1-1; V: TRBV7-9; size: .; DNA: TGTGCCAGCAGCCCAAAGGACAGATTGAACACTGAAGCTTTCTTT; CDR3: CASSPKDRLNTEAFF
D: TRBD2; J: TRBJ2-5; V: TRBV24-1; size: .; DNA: TGTGCCACCAGTGATTTGCGGACTAGCGGCCAAGAGACCCAGTACTTC; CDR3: CATSDLRTSGQETQYF
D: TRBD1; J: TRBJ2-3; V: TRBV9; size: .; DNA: TGTGCCAGCACCCGGACAGGTACTAGCACAGATACGCAGTATTTT; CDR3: CASTRTGTSTDTQYF
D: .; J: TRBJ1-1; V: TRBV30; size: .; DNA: TGTGCCTGGAGTGCCACAGGAAACACTGAAGCTTTCTTT; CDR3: CAWSATGNTEAFF
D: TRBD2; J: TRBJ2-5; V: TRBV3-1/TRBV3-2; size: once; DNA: TGTGCCAGCAGCAGGACTAGCGGTCTGTACCAAGAGACCCAGTACTTC; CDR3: CASSRTSGLYQETQYF
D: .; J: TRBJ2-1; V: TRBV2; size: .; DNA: TGTGCCAGCATCTCGAGGGGGGAGGCCTACAATGAGCAGTTCTTC; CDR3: CASISRGEAYNEQFF
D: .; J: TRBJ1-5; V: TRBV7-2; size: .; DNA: TGTGCCAGCAGCTTAAATGCAGGTAGCAATCAGCCCCAGCATTTT; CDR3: CASSLNAGSNQPQHF
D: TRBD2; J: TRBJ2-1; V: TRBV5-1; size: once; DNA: TGCGCCAGCAGCCTCCCCGTGCAACAGCGGGAGGGCTACAATGAGCAGTTCTTC; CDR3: CASSLPVQQREGYNEQFF
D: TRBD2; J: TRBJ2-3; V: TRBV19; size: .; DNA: TGTGCCAGTAGTAAGCAGCGGGAGGGCCGGGGCACAGATACGCAGTATTTT; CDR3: CASSKQREGRGTDTQYF
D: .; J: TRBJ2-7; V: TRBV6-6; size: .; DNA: TGTGCCAGCAGTTACCCCGACAGGAACTCCTACGAGCAGTACTTC; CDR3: CASSYPDRNSYEQYF
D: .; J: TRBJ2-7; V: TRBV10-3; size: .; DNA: TGTGCCATCAGGAAACAGGGGGGGTCCTACGAGCAGTACTTC; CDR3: CAIRKQGGSYEQYF
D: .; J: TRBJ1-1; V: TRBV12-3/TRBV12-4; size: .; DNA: TGTGCCAGCAGTCGCCGTACTGAAGCTTTCTTT; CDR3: CASSRRTEAFF
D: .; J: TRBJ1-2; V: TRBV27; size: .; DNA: TGTGCCAGCAGTCCAGAAGGGGCTGTCCTGGCGGGCGGGAACTATGGCTACACCTTC; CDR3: CASSPEGAVLAGGNYGYTF
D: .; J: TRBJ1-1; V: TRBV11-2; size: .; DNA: TGTGCCAGCAGCGTCCACACTGAAGCTTTCTTT; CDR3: CASSVHTEAFF